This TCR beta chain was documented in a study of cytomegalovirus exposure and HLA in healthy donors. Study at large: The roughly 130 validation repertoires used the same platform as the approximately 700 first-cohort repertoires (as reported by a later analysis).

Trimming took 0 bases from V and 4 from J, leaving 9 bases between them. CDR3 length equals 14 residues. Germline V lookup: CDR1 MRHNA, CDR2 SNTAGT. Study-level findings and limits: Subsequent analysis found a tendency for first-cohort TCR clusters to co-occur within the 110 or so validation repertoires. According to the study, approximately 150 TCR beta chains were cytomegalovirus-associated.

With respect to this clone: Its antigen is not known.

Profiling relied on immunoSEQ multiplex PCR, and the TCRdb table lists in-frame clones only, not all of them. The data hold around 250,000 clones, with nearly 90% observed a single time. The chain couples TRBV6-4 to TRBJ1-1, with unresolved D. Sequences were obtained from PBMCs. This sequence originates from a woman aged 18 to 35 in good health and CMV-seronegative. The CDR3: CASSDSVGSTEAFF. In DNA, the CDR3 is TGTGCCAGCAGTGACTCGGTTGGGAGCACTGAAGCTTTCTTT.